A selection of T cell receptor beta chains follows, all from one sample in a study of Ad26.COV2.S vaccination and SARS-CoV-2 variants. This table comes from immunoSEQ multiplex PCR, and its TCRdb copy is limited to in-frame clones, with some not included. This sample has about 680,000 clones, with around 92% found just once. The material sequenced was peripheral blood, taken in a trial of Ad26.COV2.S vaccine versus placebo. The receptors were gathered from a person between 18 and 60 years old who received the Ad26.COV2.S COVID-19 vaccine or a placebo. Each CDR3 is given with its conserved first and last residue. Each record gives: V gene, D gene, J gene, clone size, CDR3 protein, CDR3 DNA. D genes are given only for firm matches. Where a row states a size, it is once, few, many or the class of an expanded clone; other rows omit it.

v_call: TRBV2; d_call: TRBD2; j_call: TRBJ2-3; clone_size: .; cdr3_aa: CASSARLAGTDTQYF; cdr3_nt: TGTGCCAGCAGTGCCAGACTAGCGGGGACAGATACGCAGTATTTT
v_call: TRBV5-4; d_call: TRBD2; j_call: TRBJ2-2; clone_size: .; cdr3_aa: CASSLTSGTGELFF; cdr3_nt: TGTGCCAGCAGCTTGACTAGCGGCACCGGGGAGCTGTTTTTT
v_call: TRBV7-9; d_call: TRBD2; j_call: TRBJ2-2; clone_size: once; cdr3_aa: CASSAMTSGSGGELFF; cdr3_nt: TGTGCCAGCAGCGCCATGACTAGCGGGAGTGGAGGGGAGCTGTTTTTT
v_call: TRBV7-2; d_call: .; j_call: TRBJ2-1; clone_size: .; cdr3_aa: CASSFDRTYNEQFF; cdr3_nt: TGTGCCAGCAGCTTCGACAGGACTTACAATGAGCAGTTCTTC
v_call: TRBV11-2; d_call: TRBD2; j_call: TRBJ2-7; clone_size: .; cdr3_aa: CASSFGSGATYEQYF; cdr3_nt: TGTGCCAGCAGCTTTGGCAGCGGGGCGACCTACGAGCAGTACTTC
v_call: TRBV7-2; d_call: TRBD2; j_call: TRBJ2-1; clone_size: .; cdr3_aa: CASSSSGRPYNEQFF; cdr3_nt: TGTGCCAGCAGCTCGAGCGGGAGGCCCTACAATGAGCAGTTCTTC
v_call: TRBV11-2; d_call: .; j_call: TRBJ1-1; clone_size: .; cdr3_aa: CASSKTYEAFF; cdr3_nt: TGTGCCAGCAGCAAGACTTATGAAGCTTTCTTT
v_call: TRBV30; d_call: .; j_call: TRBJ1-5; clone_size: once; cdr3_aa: CAWSVTGGFNQPQHF; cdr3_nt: TGTGCCTGGAGTGTAACGGGGGGGTTCAATCAGCCCCAGCATTTT
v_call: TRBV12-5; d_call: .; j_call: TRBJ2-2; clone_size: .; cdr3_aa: CASGLVRTEGSTGELFF; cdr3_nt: TGTGCTAGTGGTTTGGTGCGGACAGAGGGGTCCACCGGGGAGCTGTTTTTT
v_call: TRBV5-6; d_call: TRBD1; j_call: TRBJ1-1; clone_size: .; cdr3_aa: CASRLTGTGGNTEAFF; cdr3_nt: TGTGCCAGCAGACTTACCGGGACAGGGGGGAACACTGAAGCTTTCTTT
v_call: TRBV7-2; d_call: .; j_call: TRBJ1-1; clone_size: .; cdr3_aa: CASSLTVGTEAFF; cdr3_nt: TGTGCCAGCAGCTTGACAGTGGGCACTGAAGCTTTCTTT
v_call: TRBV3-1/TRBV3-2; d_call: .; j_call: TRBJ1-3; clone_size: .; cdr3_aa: CASSQDAGRGNTIYF; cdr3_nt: TGTGCCAGCAGCCAAGACGCAGGGAGAGGAAACACCATATATTTT
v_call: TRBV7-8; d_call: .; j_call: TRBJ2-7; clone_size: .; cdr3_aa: CASSLPRGLLYEQYF; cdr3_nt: TGTGCCAGCAGCCTTCCTCGGGGACTTCTATACGAGCAGTACTTC
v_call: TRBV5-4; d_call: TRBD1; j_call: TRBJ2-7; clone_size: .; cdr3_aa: CASSLGGQGGHEQYF; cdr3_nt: TGTGCCAGCAGCTTGGGGGGACAGGGAGGCCACGAGCAGTACTTC
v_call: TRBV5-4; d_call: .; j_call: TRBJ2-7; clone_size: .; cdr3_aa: CASRKGGSPYEQYF; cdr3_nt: TGTGCCAGCAGGAAAGGAGGCAGTCCCTACGAGCAGTACTTC
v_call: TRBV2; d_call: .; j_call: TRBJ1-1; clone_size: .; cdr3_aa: CASDSGGPREAFF; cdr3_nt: TGTGCCAGCGACTCAGGAGGCCCTAGGGAAGCTTTCTTT
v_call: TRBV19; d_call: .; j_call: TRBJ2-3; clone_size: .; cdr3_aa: CASSSLADTQYF; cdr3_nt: TGTGCCAGTTCCTCGTTGGCAGATACGCAGTATTTT
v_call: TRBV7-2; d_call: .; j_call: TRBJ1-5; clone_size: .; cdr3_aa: CASSLPLKPQHF; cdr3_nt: TGTGCCAGCAGCCTTCCCTTGAAGCCCCAGCATTTT
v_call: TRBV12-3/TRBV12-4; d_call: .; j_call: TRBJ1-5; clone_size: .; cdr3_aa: CASSAESRPQHF; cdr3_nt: TGTGCCAGCAGCGCTGAATCGAGGCCCCAGCATTTT
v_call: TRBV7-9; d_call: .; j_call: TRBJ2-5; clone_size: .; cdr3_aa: CASSLESGDATQYF; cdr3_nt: TGTGCCAGCAGCTTAGAATCCGGCGATGCGACCCAGTACTTC
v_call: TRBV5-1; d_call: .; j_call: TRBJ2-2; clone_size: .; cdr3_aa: CASSLVLTGTSTGELFF; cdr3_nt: TGCGCCAGCAGCTTGGTCTTAACAGGAACGAGCACCGGGGAGCTGTTTTTT
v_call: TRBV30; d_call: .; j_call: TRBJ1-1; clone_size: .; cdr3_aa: CAWSEQEGTEAFF; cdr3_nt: TGTGCCTGGAGTGAACAGGAGGGCACTGAAGCTTTCTTT
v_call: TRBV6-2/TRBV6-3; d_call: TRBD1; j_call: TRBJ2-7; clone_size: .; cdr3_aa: CASSYRTGSSYEQYF; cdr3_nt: TGTGCCAGCAGTTACAGGACAGGGAGCTCCTACGAGCAGTACTTC
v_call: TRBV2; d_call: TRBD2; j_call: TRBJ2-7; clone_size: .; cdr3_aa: CASKGLAGAEQYF; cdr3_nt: TGTGCCAGCAAGGGACTAGCGGGGGCCGAGCAGTACTTC
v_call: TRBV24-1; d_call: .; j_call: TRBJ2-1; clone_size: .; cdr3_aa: CATSRREYNEQFF; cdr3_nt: TGTGCCACCAGTAGACGGGAGTACAATGAGCAGTTCTTC
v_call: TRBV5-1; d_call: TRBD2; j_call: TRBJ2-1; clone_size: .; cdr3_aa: CASSPPRGDLDEQFF; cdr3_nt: TGCGCCAGCAGCCCCCCCCGGGGGGATCTCGATGAGCAGTTCTTC
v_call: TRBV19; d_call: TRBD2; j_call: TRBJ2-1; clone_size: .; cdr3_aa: CASSKVREGRNEQFF; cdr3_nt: TGTGCCAGTAGTAAGGTGCGGGAGGGCCGCAATGAGCAGTTCTTC
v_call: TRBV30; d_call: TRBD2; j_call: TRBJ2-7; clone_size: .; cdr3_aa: CAWGLAKEQYF; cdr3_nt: TGTGCCTGGGGACTAGCGAAGGAGCAGTACTTC
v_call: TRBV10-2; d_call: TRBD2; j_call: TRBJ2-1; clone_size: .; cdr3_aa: CASSSAGGLMERFF; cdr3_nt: TGCGCCAGCAGTTCGGCGGGGGGGCTAATGGAGAGGTTCTTC
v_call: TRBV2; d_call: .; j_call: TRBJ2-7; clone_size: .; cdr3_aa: CASRNRDSYEQYF; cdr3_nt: TGTGCCAGTAGGAACCGGGACTCCTACGAGCAGTACTTC
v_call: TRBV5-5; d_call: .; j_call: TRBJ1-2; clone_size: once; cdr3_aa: CASSQDGYGYTF; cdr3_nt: TGTGCCAGCAGCCAAGACGGTTATGGCTACACCTTC
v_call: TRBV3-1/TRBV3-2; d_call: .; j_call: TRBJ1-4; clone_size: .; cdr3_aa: CASSQGGRSTNEKLFF; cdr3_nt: TGTGCCAGCAGCCAAGGCGGCAGATCGACTAATGAAAAACTGTTTTTT
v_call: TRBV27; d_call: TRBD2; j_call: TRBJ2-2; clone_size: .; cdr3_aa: CASSFLAGGPGTGELFF; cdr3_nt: TGTGCCAGCAGTTTTTTAGCGGGAGGGCCAGGCACCGGGGAGCTGTTTTTT
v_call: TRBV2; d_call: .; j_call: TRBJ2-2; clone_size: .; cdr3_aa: CAGKRTTNTGELFF; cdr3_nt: TGTGCCGGAAAGAGGACGACTAACACCGGGGAGCTGTTTTTT
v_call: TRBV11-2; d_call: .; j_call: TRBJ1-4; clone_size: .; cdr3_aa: CASNLQGAGEKLFF; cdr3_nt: TGTGCCAGCAACTTACAGGGAGCGGGTGAAAAACTGTTTTTT
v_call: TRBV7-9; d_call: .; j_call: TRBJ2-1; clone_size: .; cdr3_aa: CASSLAVEQFF; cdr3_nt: TGTGCCAGCAGCTTAGCGGTTGAGCAGTTCTTC
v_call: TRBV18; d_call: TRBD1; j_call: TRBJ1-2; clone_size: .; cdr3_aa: CASSQGAHEIIWTGSNYGYTF; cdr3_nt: TGTGCCAGCTCACAAGGGGCCCACGAGATTATATGGACAGGATCTAACTATGGCTACACCTTC
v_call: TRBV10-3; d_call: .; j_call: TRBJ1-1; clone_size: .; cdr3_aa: CAIREPTGNTEAFF; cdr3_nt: TGTGCCATCAGAGAGCCAACAGGGAACACTGAAGCTTTCTTT
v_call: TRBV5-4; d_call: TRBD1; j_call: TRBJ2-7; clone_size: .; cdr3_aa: CASSLGGQNYEQYF; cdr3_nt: TGTGCCAGCAGCTTGGGGGGACAGAATTACGAGCAGTACTTC
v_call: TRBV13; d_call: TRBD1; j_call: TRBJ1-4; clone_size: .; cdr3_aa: CASSLRQGNEKLFF; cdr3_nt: TGTGCCAGCAGCTTACGACAGGGTAATGAAAAACTGTTTTTT
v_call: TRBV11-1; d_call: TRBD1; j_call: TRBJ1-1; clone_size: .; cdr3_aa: CASSLASSRGMNTEAFF; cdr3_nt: TGTGCCAGCAGCTTAGCATCCTCCAGGGGGATGAACACTGAAGCTTTCTTT
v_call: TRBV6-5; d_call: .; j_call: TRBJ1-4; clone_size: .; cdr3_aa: CASRPTTGSEKLFF; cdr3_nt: TGTGCCAGCAGGCCTACTACAGGGAGTGAAAAACTGTTTTTT
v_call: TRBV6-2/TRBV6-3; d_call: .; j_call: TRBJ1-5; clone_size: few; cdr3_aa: CASSGTSSNQPQHF; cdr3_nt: TGTGCCAGCAGCGGGACCTCGAGCAATCAGCCCCAGCATTTT
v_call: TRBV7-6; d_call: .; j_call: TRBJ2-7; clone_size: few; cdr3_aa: CASSSERGPAYF; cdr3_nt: TGTGCCAGCAGCTCGGAGAGGGGCCCCGCATACTTC
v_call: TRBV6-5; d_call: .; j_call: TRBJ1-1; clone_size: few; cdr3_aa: CASSYKSRTEAFF; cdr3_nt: TGTGCCAGCAGTTACAAAAGTAGGACTGAAGCTTTCTTT
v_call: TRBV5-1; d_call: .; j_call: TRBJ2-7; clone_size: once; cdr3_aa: CASSDTGSEQYF; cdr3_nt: TGCGCCAGCAGCGATACAGGGTCCGAGCAGTACTTC
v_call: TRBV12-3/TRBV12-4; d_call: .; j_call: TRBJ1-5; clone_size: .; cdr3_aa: CASSSARTPQHF; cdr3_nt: TGTGCCAGCAGTTCAGCACGGACGCCCCAGCATTTT
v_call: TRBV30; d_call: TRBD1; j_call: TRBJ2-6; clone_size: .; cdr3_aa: CAWSRPGTGTLSGANVLTF; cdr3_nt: TGTGCCTGGAGCCGTCCCGGGACAGGGACCCTCTCTGGGGCCAACGTCCTGACTTTC
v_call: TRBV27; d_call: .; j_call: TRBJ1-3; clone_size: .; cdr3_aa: CASSSVSGNTIYF; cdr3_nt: TGTGCCAGCAGTTCCGTCTCTGGAAACACCATATATTTT